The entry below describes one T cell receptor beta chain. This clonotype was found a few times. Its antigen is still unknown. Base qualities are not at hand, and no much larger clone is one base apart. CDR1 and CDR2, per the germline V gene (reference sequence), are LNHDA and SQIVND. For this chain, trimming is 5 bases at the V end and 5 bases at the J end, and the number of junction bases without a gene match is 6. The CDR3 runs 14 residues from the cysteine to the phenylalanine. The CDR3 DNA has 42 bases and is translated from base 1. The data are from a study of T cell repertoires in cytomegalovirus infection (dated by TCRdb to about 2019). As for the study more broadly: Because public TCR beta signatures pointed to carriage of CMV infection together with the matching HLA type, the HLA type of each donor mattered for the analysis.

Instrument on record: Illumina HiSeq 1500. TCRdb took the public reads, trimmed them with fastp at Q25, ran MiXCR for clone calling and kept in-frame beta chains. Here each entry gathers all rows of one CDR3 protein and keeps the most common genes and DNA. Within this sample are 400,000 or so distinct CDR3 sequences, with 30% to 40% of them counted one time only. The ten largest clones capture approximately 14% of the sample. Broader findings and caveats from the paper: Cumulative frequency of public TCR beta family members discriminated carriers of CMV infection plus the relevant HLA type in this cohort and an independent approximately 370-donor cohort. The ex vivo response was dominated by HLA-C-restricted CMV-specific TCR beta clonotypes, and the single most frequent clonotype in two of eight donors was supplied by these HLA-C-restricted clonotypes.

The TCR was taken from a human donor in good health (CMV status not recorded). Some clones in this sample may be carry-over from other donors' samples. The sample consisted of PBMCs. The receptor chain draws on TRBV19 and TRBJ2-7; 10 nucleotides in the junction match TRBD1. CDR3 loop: CASSSRQGAHEQYF. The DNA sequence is TGTGCCAGTAGTTCGAGACAGGGGGCTCACGAGCAGTACTTC. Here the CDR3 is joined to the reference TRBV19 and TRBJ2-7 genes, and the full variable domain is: DGGITQSPKYLFRKEGQNVTLSCEQNLNHDAMYWYRQDPGQGLRLIYYSQIVNDFQKGDIAEGYSVSREKKESFPLTVTSAQKNPTAFYLCASSSRQGAHEQYFGPGTRLTVT.